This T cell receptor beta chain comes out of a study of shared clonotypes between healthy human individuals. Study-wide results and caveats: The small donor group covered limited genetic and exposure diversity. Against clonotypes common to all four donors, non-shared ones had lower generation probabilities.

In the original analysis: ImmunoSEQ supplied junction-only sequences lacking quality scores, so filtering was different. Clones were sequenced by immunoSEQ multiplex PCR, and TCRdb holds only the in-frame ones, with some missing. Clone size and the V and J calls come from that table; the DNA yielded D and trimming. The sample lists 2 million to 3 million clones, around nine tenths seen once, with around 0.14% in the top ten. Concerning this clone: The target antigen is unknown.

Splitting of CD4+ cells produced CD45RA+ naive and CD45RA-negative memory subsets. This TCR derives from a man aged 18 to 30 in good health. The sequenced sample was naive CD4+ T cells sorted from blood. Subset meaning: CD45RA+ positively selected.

The CDR3 DNA follows: TGCGCCAGCAGCATTACTAGCGGATCCTACGAGCAGTACTTC. Translating gives CASSITSGSYEQYF. V usage is TRBV5-1 and J usage is TRBJ2-7, with 8 positions matching TRBD2. CDR3 length equals 14 residues. Per germline, CDR1 SGHRS and CDR2 YFSETQ. V gave up 4 bases and J gave up 1 base; unmatched junction bases: 4.